The clone carrying this T cell receptor (beta chain) appeared many times. Germline V gene sequence: CDR1 SGHVS, CDR2 FQNEAQ. The V and J ends lost 3 bases and 1 base respectively, with 10 bases between them. This CDR3 spans 15 amino acids. This specimen comes from a study of T cell repertoires in cytomegalovirus infection. On the study more broadly: Indications of both CMV infection and matching HLA type were provided by public TCR beta signatures.

One entry per CDR3 protein results from TCRdb running MiXCR on the reads. This repertoire shows hundreds of thousands of distinct CDR3 sequences, more than 20% found once; its top ten account for approximately 8%. The chain has TRBV7-8 and TRBJ2-1, with D perhaps matching TRBD1 (6 bases). The material sequenced was CD8+ T cells from PBMCs. This clonotype was obtained from a human donor in good health (CMV status not recorded). Some clones in this sample may be carry-over from other donors' samples. The CDR3 sequence is CASSLRDTSYNEQFF. The CDR3, as DNA: TGTGCCAGCAGCTTGAGGGACACTTCCTACAATGAGCAGTTCTTC.